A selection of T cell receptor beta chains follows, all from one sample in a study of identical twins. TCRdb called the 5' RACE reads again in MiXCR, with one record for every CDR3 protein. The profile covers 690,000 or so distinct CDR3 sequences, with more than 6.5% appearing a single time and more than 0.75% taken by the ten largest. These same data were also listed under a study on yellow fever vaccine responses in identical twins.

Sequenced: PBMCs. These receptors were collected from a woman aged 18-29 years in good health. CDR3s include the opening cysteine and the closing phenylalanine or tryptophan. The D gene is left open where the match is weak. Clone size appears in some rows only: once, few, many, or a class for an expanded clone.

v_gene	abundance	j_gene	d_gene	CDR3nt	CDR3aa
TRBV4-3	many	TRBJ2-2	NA	TGCGCCAGCAGCCAAGAGGTGTCAGGAGCGAACACCGGGGAGCTGTTTTTT	CASSQEVSGANTGELFF
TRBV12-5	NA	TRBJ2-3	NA	TGTGCTAGTGGTACTTCGCGGGCAGATATGCAGTATTTT	CASGTSRADMQYF
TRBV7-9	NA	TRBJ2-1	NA	TGTGCAGAAGGGCAGGATGAGGGTGGATACAATGAGCAGTTCTTC	CAEGQDEGGYNEQFF
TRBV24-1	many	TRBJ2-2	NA	TGTGCCACCAGTGATCTCACCGGGGCCAACACCGGGGAGCTGTTTTTT	CATSDLTGANTGELFF
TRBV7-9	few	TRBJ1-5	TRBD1	TGTGCCAGCAGCCCAGGGCAGGGGGCACGGAGCAATCAGCCCCAGCATTTT	CASSPGQGARSNQPQHF
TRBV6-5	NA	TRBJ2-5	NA	TGTGCCAGCAGTTACACCCTCCAAGAGACCCAGTACTTC	CASSYTLQETQYF
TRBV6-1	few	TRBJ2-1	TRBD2	TGTGCCAGCAGTGAAAGCTGGGGGGGTGAGCAGTTCTTC	CASSESWGGEQFF
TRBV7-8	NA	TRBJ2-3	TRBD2	TGTGCCAGCAGCTTGATGAGCGGGGGACAAAACACAGATACGCAGTATTTT	CASSLMSGGQNTDTQYF
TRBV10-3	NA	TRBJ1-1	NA	TGTGCCATCACCCCGGGAGGGGCAAGGGTGAACACTGAAGCTTTCTTT	CAITPGGARVNTEAFF
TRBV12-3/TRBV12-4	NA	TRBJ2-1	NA	TGTGCCAGCAGGGAAAGGGGGATGCTCTACAATGAGCAGTTCTTC	CASRERGMLYNEQFF
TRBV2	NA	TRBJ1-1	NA	TGTGCCAGCAGTGGAGAGAACACTGAAGCTTTCTTT	CASSGENTEAFF
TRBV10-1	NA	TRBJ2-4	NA	TGCGCCAGCAGTGAGTCGTCCTTAAACATTCAGTACTTC	CASSESSLNIQYF
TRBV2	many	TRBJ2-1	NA	TGTGCCAGCAATATTCAGGAGTACAATGAGCAGTTCTTC	CASNIQEYNEQFF
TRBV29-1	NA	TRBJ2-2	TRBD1	TGCAGCGGGGGGACAGGGGGGCACGGGGAGCTGTTTTTT	CSGGTGGHGELFF
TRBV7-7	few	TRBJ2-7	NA	TGTGCTAGCAGCCGGGATGCGGGCACCTACGAGCAGTACTTC	CASSRDAGTYEQYF
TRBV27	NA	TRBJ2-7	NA	TGTGCCATCCTCCATGGCAGGGCTACCTCCTACGAGCAGTACTTC	CAILHGRATSYEQYF
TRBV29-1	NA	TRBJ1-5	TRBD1	TGCAGCGTCCGGACAGGTCTTGAGCAGCCCCAGCATTTT	CSVRTGLEQPQHF
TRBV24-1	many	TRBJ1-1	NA	TGTGCCACCACGCGGGGATCGGACACTGAAGCTTTCTTT	CATTRGSDTEAFF
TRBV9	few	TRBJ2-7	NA	TGTGCCAGCAGCGTTTACAGGGATACCGAGCAGTACTTC	CASSVYRDTEQYF
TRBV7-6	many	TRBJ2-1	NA	TGTGCCAGCAGCTTACGCAGGGAGGATGAGCAGTTCTTC	CASSLRREDEQFF
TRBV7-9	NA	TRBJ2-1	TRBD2	TGTGCCAGCAGCCCAAACCCCGGGACTAGCGGCAATGAGCAGTTCTTC	CASSPNPGTSGNEQFF
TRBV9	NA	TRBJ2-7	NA	TGTGCCAGCAGCGTAGATGGGGGATACGAGCAGTACTTC	CASSVDGGYEQYF
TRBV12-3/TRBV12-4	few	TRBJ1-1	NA	TGTGCCAGCGGACCATCCTTTAATGAAGCTTTCTTT	CASGPSFNEAFF
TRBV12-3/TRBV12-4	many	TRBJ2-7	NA	TGTGCCAGCAGTTTATGGGGGAGCTCCTACGAGCAGTACTTC	CASSLWGSSYEQYF
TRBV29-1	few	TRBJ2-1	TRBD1	TGCAGCGTTACCAGGGGACAGGGAGGGTCATGGTACAATGAGCAGTTCTTC	CSVTRGQGGSWYNEQFF
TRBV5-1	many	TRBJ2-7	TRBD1	TGCGCCAGCAGCCGTCAGGGAGGGGACAGGGAGGACGAGCAGTACTTC	CASSRQGGDREDEQYF
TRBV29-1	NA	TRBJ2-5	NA	TGCAGCGTTGAAGGAAACAGGGAGACCCAGTACTTC	CSVEGNRETQYF
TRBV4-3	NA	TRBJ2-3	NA	TGCGCCAGCAGCCAAGCTACGTCTGATACGCAGTATTTT	CASSQATSDTQYF
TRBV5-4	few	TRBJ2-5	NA	TGTGCCAGCAGCCCCAACCGGGCTAGCGCGGTGGAGACCCAGTACTTC	CASSPNRASAVETQYF
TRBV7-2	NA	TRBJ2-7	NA	TGTGCCAGCAGCCTAACCGGGACATCGGCTAACGAGCAGTACTTC	CASSLTGTSANEQYF
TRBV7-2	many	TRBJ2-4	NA	TGTGCCAGCACCCACCCGGAGAACCTAAAAAACATTCAGTACTTC	CASTHPENLKNIQYF
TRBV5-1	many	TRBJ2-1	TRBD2	TGCGCCAGCAGCTACGGGACTAGCGGGGGTCCCTACAATGAGCAGTTCTTC	CASSYGTSGGPYNEQFF
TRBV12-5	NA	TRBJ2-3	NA	TGTGCTAGTGGTTTTACATCAGATACGCAGTATTTT	CASGFTSDTQYF
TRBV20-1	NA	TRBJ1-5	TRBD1	TGCAGTGCTCCGGGACAGGTTCCAAAGGAGCCCCAGCATTTT	CSAPGQVPKEPQHF
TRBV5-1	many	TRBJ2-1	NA	TGCGCCAGCAGCCGTCGGGGGCCAGAAGACAATGAGCAGTTCTTC	CASSRRGPEDNEQFF
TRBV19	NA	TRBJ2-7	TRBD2	TGTGCCATACCGGGACTAGCGAGATTACCATCAGGGCAGTACTTC	CAIPGLARLPSGQYF
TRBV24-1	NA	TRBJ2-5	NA	TGTGCCACCAGTGATCCCAGTCCGAAGGAGACCCAGTACTTC	CATSDPSPKETQYF
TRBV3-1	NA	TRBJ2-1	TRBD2	TGTGCCAGCAGCCTGCCGGGGGTTCTAGCCGGGGGGTACAATGAGCAGTTCTTC	CASSLPGVLAGGYNEQFF
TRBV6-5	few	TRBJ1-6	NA	TGTGCCAGCAGTTACTCGTTTCAGGGCCAGGTCTCCCTCCACTTT	CASSYSFQGQVSLHF
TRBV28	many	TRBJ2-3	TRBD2	TGTGCCAGCAGTCGTAGCGGGAGCGATGCAGATACGCAGTATTTT	CASSRSGSDADTQYF
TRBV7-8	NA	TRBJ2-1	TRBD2	TGTGCCAGCAGCACCAAAGCGGGGGGGCCCATCAATGAGCAGTTCTTC	CASSTKAGGPINEQFF
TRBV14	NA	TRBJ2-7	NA	TGTGCCAGCAGCCAAAGGGTCGGGGGTATCTACGAGCAGTACTTC	CASSQRVGGIYEQYF
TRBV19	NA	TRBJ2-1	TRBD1	TGTGCCAGTAGTATCGGGACAGGGTTGGATGAGCAGTTCTTC	CASSIGTGLDEQFF
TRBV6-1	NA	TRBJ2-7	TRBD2	TGTGCCAGCAGTCAACTAGCGGGACCCCCCCACGAGCAGTACTTC	CASSQLAGPPHEQYF
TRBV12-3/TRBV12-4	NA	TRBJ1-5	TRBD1	TGTGCCAGCAGTCCTGGCAGTTCAGGGGGTGGCAATCAGCCCCAGCATTTT	CASSPGSSGGGNQPQHF
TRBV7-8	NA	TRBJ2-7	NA	TGTGCCAGCAGCTCGCGGGGACAGAAATCCTACGAGCAGTACTTC	CASSSRGQKSYEQYF
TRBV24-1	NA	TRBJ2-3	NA	TGTGCCACCGGGATTACAGGAAGCACAGATACGCAGTATTTT	CATGITGSTDTQYF